Given below is one T cell receptor beta chain in context. The specificity of this receptor is unknown. No much larger clonotype is one base removed from it; base qualities were not supplied. The sample belongs to a study of T cell responses to AZD1222 COVID-19 vaccine (dated by TCRdb to the early 2020s). For the study in its entirety: AZD1222 recipients with second doses at about 4 weeks or about 12 weeks were pooled, because spike-specific TCR depth and breadth did not differ between schedules. A total of 230 or so trial participants underwent TCR sequencing, of whom about 210 received two doses of AZD1222 and 26 received two doses of the MenACWY control vaccine. Trial participants were enrolled by age into subgroups of 18-55, 56-69 and 70-plus years, and around 140, 26 and 57 TCR-sequenced participants, respectively, were included in these subgroups.

The CDR3 regions of human TCRbeta chains were subjected to immunosequencing. As for the original processing: TCRs in the repertoires were compared against a reference library of SARS-CoV-2-specific TCRs that had been generated with the MIRA antigen-specificity platform. Breadth was defined as the fraction of unique TCRs that were SARS-CoV-2-associated. Depth was defined as the fraction of total T cells that were SARS-CoV-2-associated. Each spike-specific TCR was assigned to its reactive spike region and to a CD4 or CD8 class using the MIRA data. Log10-transformed breadth and depth values were compared by one-way ANOVA with Sidak's multiple comparisons tests. Drawn from immuneACCESS, this table holds only the in-frame rearrangements with V and J called that TCRdb kept. Clones are partly lost; checked studies trace under half to an unresolved V gene and leave the rest unexplained. V and J calls plus clone size are reproduced from that table; the DNA served to infer D and trimming. This sample holds 120,000 to 150,000 clones; more than 85% were observed only once. The top ten hold about 3% of the sample.

The time point label, as the study defines it: baseline before first vaccination. The vaccinee samples were drawn from two UK trials, COV001 and COV002, one of which was a single-blind randomized controlled phase 2/3 trial testing AZD1222 (ChAdOx1 nCoV-19) in healthy adults. For TCRbeta chain sequencing, PBMC samples from trial participants were taken at day 0 and at day 28 after the second dose. Trimming takes 4 bases off V and 2 bases off J; junction bases not matched to a gene: 3. Sequences SGHRS (CDR1) and YFSETQ (CDR2) are obtained from the germline V gene. Including the terminal cysteine and phenylalanine, the CDR3 comprises 14 residues. CDR3 DNA is the only sequence kept; it has 42 bases, read in frame from the first base. Broad study findings and their caveats: Most participants were white British and females outnumbered males, and the authors suggested that clonal diversity may have been underestimated. The whole spike protein was spanned by vaccine-associated CD4 TCRs, and dominant responses were seen in regions 160-218 and 743-854. Conclusions about previously exposed vaccinees were limited because only six AZD1222 recipients were SARS-CoV-2 seropositive at baseline. After two AZD1222 doses, both the breadth and the depth of spike-specific TCRs were significantly higher than at day 0 and than in MenACWY recipients. Because no day 14 peak-response samples were available, the repertoires could be characterized only after the peak T cell response. Reportedly, close to half of the unique spike-specific TCRs recognized epitopes lying outside the regions that are mutated in the B.1.351 and B.1.1.7 variants. The 56-69-year group was small, and its depth increase did not reach significance, likely because of low power.

Here the chain combines TRBV5-1 and TRBJ1-3, and 7 junction bases match TRBD1. The source was peripheral blood, collected on day 0 of AZD1222 vaccination. This receptor was obtained from an adult in good health. Read as DNA, the sequence is TGCGCCAGCAGCGTCGGGACAGCTGGAAACACCATATATTTT. It encodes CASSVGTAGNTIYF. Outside the CDR3, residues come from the reference TRBV5-1 and TRBJ1-3 proteins, so the full variable domain is: KAGVTQTPRYLIKTRGQQVTLSCSPISGHRSVSWYQQTPGQGLQFLFEYFSETQRNKGNFPGRFSGRQFSNSRSEMNVSTLELGDSALYLCASSVGTAGNTIYFGEGSWLTVV.